These 30 T cell receptor beta chains came from one sample sequenced in a study of cytomegalovirus exposure and HLA in healthy donors. It was with 60 Vbeta and 13 Jbeta primers that the PCR ran. TCRdb's copy holds only in-frame clones and misses some; the assay was immunoSEQ multiplex PCR. Of around 120,000 clones listed, over 60% are singletons. Sequencing was carried out using PBMCs. All receptors derive from a human donor in good health.

The rearrangement links TRBV9 to TRBJ2-2; D perhaps matches TRBD2 (7 bases). Trimming shortened V by 3 bases and J by 3 bases, and 12 bases separated the two germline ends. This CDR3 is built from 15 residues. In germline, CDR1 is SGDLS, CDR2 YYNGEE. CDR3 coding DNA: TGTGCCAGCAGCGGAAGAGGGGGGGACACCGGGGAGCTGTTTTTT. Residues: CASSGRGGDTGELFF.

This clone was observed a single time. The J gene is TRBJ2-3, the V gene TRBV10-3, with a weak D call TRBD2 (5 bases). The CDR3 covers 17 residues. Germline values: CDR1 ENHRY, CDR2 SYGVKD. V dropped 4 bases and J dropped 6 bases, with 23 bases sitting between them. CDR3 DNA sequence: TGTGCCATCAGTGGGGCTATGGACCCGGGGATAACGGATACGCAGTATTTT. Amino acids: CAISGAMDPGITDTQYF.

V gene TRBV4-1 combines with J gene TRBJ1-1, with no clear D. From germline, CDR1 is MGHRA and CDR2 YSYEKL. V was pared by 0 bases and J by 6 bases, with 14 bases between. The CDR3 sequence is 15 residues long. This CDR3 reads CASSQEPQVISEAFF. In DNA form, the CDR3 reads TGCGCCAGCAGCCAAGAGCCCCAGGTTATCTCTGAAGCTTTCTTT.

This clone has just one count. This chain uses TRBV5-3 with TRBJ1-1; tentatively, D is TRBD1 (6 bases). TRBV5-3 is given ORF status, its function remaining uncertain. This CDR3 has 12 residues. Trimming stripped 5 bases from V and 1 base from J, with 6 bases between. DNA of the CDR3: TGTGCCAGAAGGGGGGCGAACACTGAAGCTTTCTTT. Its translation is CARRGANTEAFF.

The J gene is TRBJ1-2, the V gene TRBV10-3, with D uncertain. The CDR3 runs 16 residues. CDR1 and CDR2 from the germline V gene are ENHRY and SYGVKD. V gave up 2 bases and J gave up 0 bases, with 13 bases separating them. The CDR3 loop reads CAISEEPETANYGYTF. CDR3 coding DNA: TGTGCCATCAGTGAGGAGCCAGAGACTGCTAACTATGGCTACACCTTC.

The V call is TRBV7-9, the J call TRBJ2-7, with TRBD1 identical over 9 bases. V shed 4 bases, J shed 4 bases, and the junction held 11 bases outside the gene matches. This CDR3 has 16 residues. Germline assignment: CDR1 SEHNR and CDR2 FQNEAQ (reference sequence). The DNA for the CDR3 is TGTGCCAGCAGCTCGAAGACAGGGGGGACCCCTTACGAGCAGTACTTC. This codes for CASSSKTGGTPYEQYF.

The genes are TRBV5-1 and TRBJ2-7; 12 bases map to TRBD1. The CDR3 runs to 15 residues. Per the germline V gene, CDR1 is SGHRS and CDR2 is YFSETQ. Losses at the gene ends were 4 bases for V and 7 bases for J; bases not matched to a gene: 9. CDR3 sequence: CASSLPGQGAREQYF. The CDR3 coding sequence is TGCGCCAGCAGCCTACCGGGACAGGGGGCGAGAGAGCAGTACTTC.

The chain uses TRBV7-8 and TRBJ1-5; maybe TRBD1 (5 bases). Trimming left V 1 base short and J 7 bases short, with 14 bases between. The CDR3 covers 15 residues. Germline-derived CDR1 and CDR2 are SGHVS and FQNEAQ. CDR3 DNA sequence: TGTGCCAGCAGCTTAGAGGGGCAGGAGAGACAGCCCCAGCATTTT. It translates to CASSLEGQERQPQHF. Drawing the rest from reference TRBV7-8 and TRBJ1-5, the complete variable domain is GAGVSQSPRYKVAKRGQDVALRCDPISGHVSLFWYQQALGQGPEFLTYFQNEAQLDKSGLPSDRFFAERPEGSVSTLKIQRTQQEDSAVYLCASSLEGQERQPQHFGDGTRLSIL.

The rearrangement links TRBV5-1 to TRBJ1-6, with a possible D match to TRBD1 (6 bases). Per the germline V gene, CDR1 is SGHRS and CDR2 is YFSETQ. This CDR3 has 14 amino acids. Trimming shortened V by 4 bases and J by 10 bases, and 15 bases separated the two germline ends. CDR3 nucleotides: TGCGCCAGCAGCCTGAAGGGGGAGCACTCACCCCTCCACTTT. It is translated as CASSLKGEHSPLHF.

The rearrangement uses TRBV6-5 and TRBJ2-1; TRBD1 agrees at 10 bases. There are 13 residues in the CDR3. Unmatched junction bases numbered 1, after V lost 8 bases and J lost 3 bases. Per germline, CDR1 MNHEY and CDR2 SVGAGI. CDR3 amino acids: CASGTGVYNEQFF. Here the CDR3 DNA reads TGTGCCAGCGGGACAGGGGTCTACAATGAGCAGTTCTTC.

This chain connects TRBV5-5 to TRBJ1-5; D uncertain. V was pared by 2 bases and J by 0 bases, with 6 bases between. Germline V gene lookup returns CDR1 SGHKS and CDR2 YYEKEE (reference sequence). The CDR3 contains 14 residues. Written as DNA, the CDR3 is TGTGCCAGCAGCTTTTTCTCTAGCAATCAGCCCCAGCATTTT. As protein: CASSFFSSNQPQHF.

The chain couples TRBV6-4 to TRBJ2-2, with a possible D match to TRBD2 (6 bases). Germline-derived CDR1 and CDR2 are MRHNA and SNTAGT. CDR3 length equals 14 residues. V lost 9 bases to trimming and J lost 3 bases, with 14 bases between them. CDR3 in DNA: TGTGCCAGTAGACGGGGGATCGACACCGGGGAGCTGTTTTTT. Protein sequence: CASRRGIDTGELFF.

This clone was seen a few times. The rearrangement uses TRBV6-5 and TRBJ1-5; D is unclear. The CDR3 totals 13 residues. Trimming took 10 bases from V and 0 from J, leaving 10 bases between them. Germline V gene sequence: CDR1 MNHEY, CDR2 SVGAGI. In DNA, the CDR3 is TGTGCCACCAGCCAGTATAGCAATCAGCCCCAGCATTTT. This gives the protein CATSQYSNQPQHF.

This sequence joins TRBV9 and TRBJ2-2; D remains ambiguous. In germline, CDR1 is SGDLS, CDR2 YYNGEE. This CDR3 is built from 13 residues. Trimming shortened V by 9 bases and J by 3 bases, and 12 bases separated the two germline ends. CDR3 loop: CATTDSDTGELFF. The CDR3 bases are TGTGCCACCACAGATTCGGACACCGGGGAGCTGTTTTTT.

The V call is TRBV6-5, the J call TRBJ2-2, with unresolved D. Germline CDR1 and CDR2: MNHEY and SVGAGI. The CDR3 length is 13 residues. The V end was cut by 2 bases, the J end by 7 bases, with 8 bases between. In DNA form, the CDR3 reads TGTGCCAGCAGTTACGTTCGGGTCGGGGAGCTGTTTTTT. Protein: CASSYVRVGELFF.

The chain uses TRBV28 and TRBJ1-2; 8 bases map to TRBD1. Trimming took 6 bases from V and 3 from J; bases not matched to a gene: 3. Germline lookup yields CDR1 MDHEN and CDR2 SYDVKM. The CDR3 is made up of 13 amino acids. CDR3 loop: CASSLTGDYGYTF. As DNA, the CDR3 is TGTGCCAGCAGCCTGACAGGGGACTATGGCTACACCTTC.

About this clone: Compared with germline, one end of the junction differs, possibly owing to a read error. This CDR3 is also generated by other DNA sequences in the sample. The chain combines TRBV4-1 with TRBJ1-6, with 7 nucleotides matching TRBD1. Germline V lookup: CDR1 MGHRA, CDR2 YSYEKL. This CDR3 spans 16 amino acids. CDR3 loop: CASSQGQAAQGSPLHF. The CDR3, as DNA: TGTGCCAGCAGCCAAGGACAGGCGGCCCAGGGTTCACCCCTCCACTTT.

Concerning this clone itself: One end of the junction is discordant with germline, which a read error may explain. This chain connects TRBV5-1 to TRBJ2-7, with a tentative D call TRBD1 (5 bases). Germline CDR1 is SGHRS and CDR2 is YFSETQ. The CDR3 totals 15 residues. CDR3 residues: CASSLSGQRSSEQYF. In nucleotides, the CDR3 is TGCGCCAGCAGCTTGTCCGGACAAAGGTCCTCCGAGCAGTACTTC.

The chain employs TRBV29-1 and TRBJ1-2, with D possibly being TRBD1 (6 bases). V dropped 5 bases and J dropped 5 bases, with 12 bases sitting between them. The germline CDR1 and CDR2 sequences are SQVTM and ANQGSEA. The CDR3 spans 12 residues. This CDR3 is CSVIRQAYGYTF. CDR3 in DNA: TGCAGCGTTATAAGACAGGCTTATGGCTACACCTTC.

The chain recombines TRBV7-2 with TRBJ1-3; no clear D. CDR1 is SGHTA and CDR2 is FQGNSA in the germline V gene. The CDR3 is 15 residues long. The V gene lost 2 bases and the J gene lost 0 bases, with 8 bases spanning the gap. The CDR3 sequence: CASSLSSNSGNTIYF. Written as DNA, the CDR3 is TGTGCCAGCAGCTTAAGTAGCAACTCTGGAAACACCATATATTTT.

The chain has TRBV19 and TRBJ1-1, with 8 bases lining up with TRBD1. The trim removed 8 bases at V and 8 bases at J, leaving 10 bases unmatched. This CDR3 spans 13 amino acids. Germline-derived CDR1 and CDR2 are LNHDA and SQIVND (reference sequence). The CDR3 loop is CASGQGPVGEAFF. CDR3 coding DNA: TGTGCCAGTGGACAGGGCCCCGTTGGGGAAGCTTTCTTT.

In this sample, this clone turned up a few times. The rearrangement links TRBV9 to TRBJ1-3; maybe TRBD1 (6 bases). The V end was cut by 4 bases, the J end by 2 bases, with 19 bases between. Germline V gene lookup returns CDR1 SGDLS and CDR2 YYNGEE. There are 17 residues in the CDR3. The CDR3 DNA reads as TGTGCCAGCAGCCCAAGGACCGGACAGTTACCTGGAAACACCATATATTTT. As protein: CASSPRTGQLPGNTIYF. Looking up the rest from reference TRBV9 and TRBJ1-3 gives the full variable domain: DSGVTQTPKHLITATGQRVTLRCSPRSGDLSVYWYQQSLDQGLQFLIQYYNGEERAKGNILERFSAQQFPDLHSELNLSSLELGDSALYFCASSPRTGQLPGNTIYFGEGSWLTVV.

V usage is TRBV9 and J usage is TRBJ2-7; 7 bases map to TRBD2. CDR3 length equals 16 residues. V trimming: 2 bases; J trimming: 4 bases; junction bases outside the gene matches: 12. In germline, CDR1 is SGDLS, CDR2 YYNGEE. In DNA, the CDR3 is TGTGCCAGCAGCGTGGGGTCTAGCGGTACGACATACGAGCAGTACTTC. This sequence encodes CASSVGSSGTTYEQYF.

This chain links TRBV18 with TRBJ2-5; D ambiguous. V lost 0 bases and J 5 bases, leaving 4 bases between the germline ends. CDR3 size: 12 residues. Germline values: CDR1 KGHSH, CDR2 LQKENI. Here the CDR3 DNA reads TGTGCCAGCTCACCACCCCTCGAGACCCAGTACTTC. This translates into CASSPPLETQYF.

J is TRBJ1-1 and V is TRBV7-9, with D possibly TRBD1 on 6 matching bases. Germline assignment: CDR1 SEHNR and CDR2 FQNEAQ (reference sequence). CDR3 size: 14 residues. Deletions cut 5 bases from V and 5 bases from J, with 15 bases between. The CDR3 is CASSIQGRMTEAFF. CDR3 nucleotide sequence: TGTGCCAGCAGCATACAGGGTAGGATGACTGAAGCTTTCTTT. Complete variable domain (other parts from reference TRBV7-9 and TRBJ1-1): DTGVSQNPRHKITKRGQNVTFRCDPISEHNRLYWYRQTLGQGPEFLTYFQNEAQLEKSRLLSDRFSAERPKGSFSTLEIQRTEQGDSAMYLCASSIQGRMTEAFFGQGTRLTVV.

The CDR3 DNA follows: TGTGCCAGCAGTTCACAGGGGATTAGCAATCAGCCCCAGCATTTT. Translation: CASSSQGISNQPQHF. This chain uses TRBV27 with TRBJ1-5; TRBD1 matches at 7 bases. J was trimmed by 0 bases and V by 4 bases; bases with no gene match: 3. The CDR3 is made up of 15 amino acids. Germline CDR1 MNHEY, CDR2 SMNVEV (reference sequence).

This chain links TRBV19 with TRBJ1-3; 10 bases line up with TRBD1. There are 16 residues in the CDR3. V gave up 5 bases and J gave up 0 bases; unmatched junction bases: 4. The germline gives CDR1 LNHDA, CDR2 SQIVND (reference sequence). CDR3 bases: TGTGCCAGTAGTTACCGGGACAGGGGCTCTGGAAACACCATATATTTT. It yields the protein CASSYRDRGSGNTIYF.

The gene calls are TRBV6-1 and TRBJ2-2, with 9 nucleotides matching TRBD1. Trimming removed 6 bases from V and 5 bases from J; junction bases left unmatched: 7. Germline CDR1 is MNHNS and CDR2 is SASEGT. This CDR3 has 15 amino acids. This chain's CDR3 is CASSPGTGRTGELFF. The CDR3 DNA follows: TGTGCCAGCAGCCCCGGGACAGGGAGGACCGGGGAGCTGTTTTTT.

Of note for this clone: Other DNA sequences in this sample translate to the same CDR3. The genes are TRBV6-1 and TRBJ1-2, with D tentatively TRBD1 (6 bases). The CDR3 contains 14 residues. V was trimmed by 2 bases and J by 3 bases, leaving 10 bases between them. Looked up from germline, CDR1 is MNHNS and CDR2 is SASEGT. The CDR3 DNA follows: TGTGCCAGCAGTGAATTCGGACAGCACTATGGCTACACCTTC. Translated: CASSEFGQHYGYTF.

The chain couples TRBV6-5 to TRBJ2-3, with 9 bases lining up with TRBD1. V was clipped by 5 bases and J by 0 bases; unmatched bases: 3. This CDR3 is 15 amino acids long. Germline CDR1 reads MNHEY; CDR2 reads SVGAGI. CDR3: CASSTGTGSTDTQYF. CDR3 DNA sequence: TGTGCCAGCAGTACAGGGACAGGGAGCACAGATACGCAGTATTTT.